Below are 8 T cell receptor beta chains sequenced from a single sample in a study of cytomegalovirus exposure and HLA in healthy donors. PCR was performed using 60 Vbeta and 13 Jbeta primers. Only in-frame clones appear in the TCRdb table, and some are missing; sequencing was by immunoSEQ multiplex PCR. The table for this sample gives under 200,000 clones. The material sequenced was PBMCs. Every receptor here comes from a man aged 30 to 45 in good health and CMV-seronegative.

The genes are TRBV5-1 and TRBJ2-5, with 7 bases that match TRBD2. The J call may be faulty, since TRBJ2-7 better matches the DNA end. The CDR3 extends over 14 amino acids. Germline assignment: CDR1 SGHRS and CDR2 YFSETQ. This chain's CDR3 is CASSLIGGSDEQYF. The CDR3 region has the DNA TGCGCCAGCAGCTTGATCGGGGGGTCGGACGAGCAGTACTTC.

V gene TRBV7-9 combines with J gene TRBJ2-5, with D perhaps matching TRBD1 (5 bases). Germline V gene sequence: CDR1 SEHNR, CDR2 FQNEAQ (reference sequence). The CDR3 consists of 15 residues. V lost 4 bases to trimming and J lost 1 base, with 13 bases between them. This chain's CDR3 is CASSSFGHAQETQYF. CDR3 DNA: TGTGCCAGCAGCTCCTTCGGACACGCCCAAGAGACCCAGTACTTC.

Concerning this clone itself: Germline is not matched at one junction end, which may reflect a read error. The chain combines TRBV19 with TRBJ2-5; possible D gene TRBD1, 5 bases. Germline lookup yields CDR1 LNHDA and CDR2 SQIVND (reference sequence). This CDR3 is 14 amino acids long. The CDR3 DNA sequence: TGTGCCAGTAGTATCTGGGGCCGCCAACAGACCCAGTACTTC. As protein: CASSIWGRQQTQYF.

The chain uses TRBV19 and TRBJ2-7; 9 nucleotides align to TRBD1. Looked up from germline, CDR1 is LNHDA and CDR2 is SQIVND (reference sequence). The V segment lost 5 bases and the J segment 3 bases; nucleotides outside the gene matches: 8. CDR3 length: 15 residues. For the CDR3, the DNA is TGTGCCAGTAGTCAGCTGCGGGGACAGGGCTACGAGCAGTACTTC. This encodes CASSQLRGQGYEQYF.

V gene TRBV12-5 combines with J gene TRBJ1-4; D gene uncertain. CDR1 is LGHNT, CDR2 FRNRAP, per germline. Trimming removed 4 bases from V and 5 bases from J, with 8 bases in between. The CDR3 is 13 amino acids. CDR3 sequence: CASGSRSNEKLFF. The CDR3 nucleotides are TGTGCTAGTGGTTCCAGGTCCAATGAAAAACTGTTTTTT.

The genes are TRBV5-1 and TRBJ2-5; D might be TRBD2 (6 bases). CDR3 length: 16 residues. Germline values: CDR1 SGHRS, CDR2 YFSETQ. The V and J ends lost 2 bases and 1 base respectively, with 15 bases between them. The CDR3, as DNA: TGCGCCAGCAGCTTCCGGGGGAGCGGACGCCAAGAGACCCAGTACTTC. Translating it yields CASSFRGSGRQETQYF.

This rearrangement joins TRBV7-8 to TRBJ1-1; TRBD1 aligns across 9 bases. This CDR3 has 15 residues. Germline V gene data show CDR1 as SGHVS and CDR2 as FQNEAQ. Trimming cost V 5 bases and J 5 bases; bases outside gene matches: 9. Here the CDR3 DNA reads TGTGCCAGCAGCCCCGTTACAGGGGGCTTGACTGAAGCTTTCTTT. Translation: CASSPVTGGLTEAFF.

This chain uses TRBV30 with TRBJ1-5; 7 bases align to TRBD1. The CDR3 totals 16 residues. The junction had 11 bases not matched to a gene; V was cut back by 1 base and J by 5 bases. The V gene's germline CDR1 is GTSNPN and CDR2 SVGIG (reference sequence). The CDR3 protein is CAWSGGTAIRHQPQHF. Here the CDR3 DNA reads TGTGCCTGGAGTGGGGGGACAGCGATACGCCATCAGCCCCAGCATTTT.